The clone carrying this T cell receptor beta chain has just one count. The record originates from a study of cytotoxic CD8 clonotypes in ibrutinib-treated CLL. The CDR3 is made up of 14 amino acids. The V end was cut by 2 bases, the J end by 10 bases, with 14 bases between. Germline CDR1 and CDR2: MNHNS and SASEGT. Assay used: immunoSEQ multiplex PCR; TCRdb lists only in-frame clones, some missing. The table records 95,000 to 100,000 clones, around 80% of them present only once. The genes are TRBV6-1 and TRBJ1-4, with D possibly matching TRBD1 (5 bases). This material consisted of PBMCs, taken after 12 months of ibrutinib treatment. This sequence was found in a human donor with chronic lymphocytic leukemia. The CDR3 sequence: CASSEKAGPRKLFF. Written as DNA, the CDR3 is TGTGCCAGCAGTGAAAAGGCAGGGCCCCGAAAACTGTTTTTT.